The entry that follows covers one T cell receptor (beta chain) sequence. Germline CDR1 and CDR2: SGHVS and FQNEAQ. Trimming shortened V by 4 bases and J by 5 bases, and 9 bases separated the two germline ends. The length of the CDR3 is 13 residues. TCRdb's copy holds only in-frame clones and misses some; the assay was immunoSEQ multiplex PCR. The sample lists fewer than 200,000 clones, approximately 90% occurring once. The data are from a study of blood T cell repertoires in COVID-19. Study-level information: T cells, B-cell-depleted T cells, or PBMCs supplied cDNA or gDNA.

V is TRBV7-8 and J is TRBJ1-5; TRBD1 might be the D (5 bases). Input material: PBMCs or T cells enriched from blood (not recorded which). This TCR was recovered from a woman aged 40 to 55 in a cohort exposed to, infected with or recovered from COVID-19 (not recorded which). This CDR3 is CASSYGGDQPQHF. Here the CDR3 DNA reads TGTGCCAGCAGCTACGGGGGAGATCAGCCCCAGCATTTT. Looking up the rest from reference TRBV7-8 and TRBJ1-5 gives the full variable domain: GAGVSQSPRYKVAKRGQDVALRCDPISGHVSLFWYQQALGQGPEFLTYFQNEAQLDKSGLPSDRFFAERPEGSVSTLKIQRTQQEDSAVYLCASSYGGDQPQHFGDGTRLSIL.